This TCR beta chain was observed in a study of blood T cell repertoires in COVID-19. Profiling relied on immunoSEQ multiplex PCR, and the TCRdb table lists in-frame clones only, not all of them. The sample carries 55,000 to 80,000 clones, approximately 90% recorded once. The CDR3 covers 19 residues. Per germline, CDR1 MDHEN and CDR2 SYDVKM. V dropped 5 bases and J dropped 0; count of bases not matched to a gene: 12. The clonotype originates from a human donor in a cohort sampled during active COVID-19. The chain carries TRBV28 and TRBJ2-2; 10 positions match TRBD2. Sequenced input: peripheral blood. CDR3 sequence: CASSLQLAGGHANTGELFF. CDR3 bases: TGTGCCAGCAGTCTCCAATTAGCGGGAGGACACGCGAACACCGGGGAGCTGTTTTTT.